This T cell receptor beta chain is drawn from a study of control samples from healthy donors and cancer patients. The data were produced by immunoSEQ multiplex PCR, yet TCRdb's version contains in-frame clones alone and is incomplete. In the table there are about 180,000 clones, approximately 92% of which are singletons. The CDR3 covers 16 residues. Germline V gene sequence: CDR1 MNHEY, CDR2 SVGAGI. Trimming took off 1 base at V and 5 bases at J, with 16 bases between the two ends. Material: blood. The chain employs TRBV6-5 and TRBJ2-3; D perhaps matches TRBD2 (6 bases). This receptor was obtained from a man in his thirties or forties in good health. The DNA of the CDR3 is TGTGCCAGCAGTTACTTCGCGGGGAGTGGGGTAGATACGCAGTATTTT. Its protein is CASSYFAGSGVDTQYF.